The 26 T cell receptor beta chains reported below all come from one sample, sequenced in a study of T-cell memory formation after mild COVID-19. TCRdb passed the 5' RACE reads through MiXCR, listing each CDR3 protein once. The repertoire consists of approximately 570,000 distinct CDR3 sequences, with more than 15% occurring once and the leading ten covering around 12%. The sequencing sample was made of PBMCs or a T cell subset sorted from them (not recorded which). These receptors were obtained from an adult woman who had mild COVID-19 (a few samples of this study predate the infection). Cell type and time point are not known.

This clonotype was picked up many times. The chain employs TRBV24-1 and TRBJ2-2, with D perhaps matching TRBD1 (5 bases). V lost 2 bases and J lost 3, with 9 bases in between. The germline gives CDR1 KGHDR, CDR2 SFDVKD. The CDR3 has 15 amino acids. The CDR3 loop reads CATSDSQGDTGELFF. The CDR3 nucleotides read TGTGCCACCAGTGATTCCCAGGGCGACACCGGGGAGCTGTTTTTT.

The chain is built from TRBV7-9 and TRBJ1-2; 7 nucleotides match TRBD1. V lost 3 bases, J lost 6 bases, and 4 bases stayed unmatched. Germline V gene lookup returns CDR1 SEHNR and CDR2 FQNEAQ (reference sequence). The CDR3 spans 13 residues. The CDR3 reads CASSFTGAHGYTF. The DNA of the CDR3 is TGTGCCAGCAGCTTTACAGGGGCGCATGGCTACACCTTC.

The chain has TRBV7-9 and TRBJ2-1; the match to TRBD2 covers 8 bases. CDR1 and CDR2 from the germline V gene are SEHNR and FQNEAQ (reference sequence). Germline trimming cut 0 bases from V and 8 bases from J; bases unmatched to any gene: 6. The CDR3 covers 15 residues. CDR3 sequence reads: CASSLATGGPDEQFF. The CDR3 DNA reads TGTGCCAGCAGCTTAGCGACGGGAGGGCCGGATGAGCAGTTCTTC.

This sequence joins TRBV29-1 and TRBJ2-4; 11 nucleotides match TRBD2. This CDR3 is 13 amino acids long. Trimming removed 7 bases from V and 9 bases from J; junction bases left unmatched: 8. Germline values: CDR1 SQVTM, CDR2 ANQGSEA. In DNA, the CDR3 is TGCAGCGCCCACCTAGCGGGGGGCGGCATTCAGTACTTC. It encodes CSAHLAGGGIQYF. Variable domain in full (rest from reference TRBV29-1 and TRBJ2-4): SAVISQKPSRDICQRGTSLTIQCQVDSQVTMMFWYRQQPGQSLTLIATANQGSEATYESGFVIDKFPISRPNLTFSTLTVSNMSPEDSSIYLCSAHLAGGGIQYFGAGTRLSVL.

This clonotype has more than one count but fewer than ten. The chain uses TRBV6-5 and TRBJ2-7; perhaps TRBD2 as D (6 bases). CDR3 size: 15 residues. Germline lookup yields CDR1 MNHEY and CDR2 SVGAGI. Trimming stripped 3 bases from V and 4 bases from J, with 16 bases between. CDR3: CASSYSSGALYEQYF. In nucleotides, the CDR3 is TGTGCCAGCAGTTATAGTAGCGGAGCACTATACGAGCAGTACTTC.

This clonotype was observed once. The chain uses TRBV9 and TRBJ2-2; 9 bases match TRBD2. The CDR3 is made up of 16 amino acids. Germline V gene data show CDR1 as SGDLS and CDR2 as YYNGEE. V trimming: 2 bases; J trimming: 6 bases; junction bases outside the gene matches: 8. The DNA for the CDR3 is TGTGCCAGCAGCGTGAGTGCGGGAGGGGAGGCCGGGGAGCTGTTTTTT. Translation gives CASSVSAGGEAGELFF.

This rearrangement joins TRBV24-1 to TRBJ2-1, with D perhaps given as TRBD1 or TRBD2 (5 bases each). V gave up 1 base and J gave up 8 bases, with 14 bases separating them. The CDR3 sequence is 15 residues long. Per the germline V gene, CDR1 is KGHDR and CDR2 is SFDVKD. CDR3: CATSDLYEGRDEQFF. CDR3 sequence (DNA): TGTGCCACCAGTGATTTATACGAGGGGAGAGATGAGCAGTTCTTC.

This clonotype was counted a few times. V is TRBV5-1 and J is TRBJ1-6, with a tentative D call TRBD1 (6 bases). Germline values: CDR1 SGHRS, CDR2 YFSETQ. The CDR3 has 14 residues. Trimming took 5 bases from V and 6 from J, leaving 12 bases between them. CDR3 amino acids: CASRWDIRNSPLHF. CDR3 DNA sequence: TGCGCCAGCAGATGGGACATTCGTAATTCACCCCTCCACTTT.

CDR3 nucleotides: TGTGCCAGCAGCGTAGGGGCGATTTCACCCCTCCACTTT. Amino acids: CASSVGAISPLHF. The rearrangement links TRBV9 to TRBJ1-6; D unclear. Germline CDR1 and CDR2: SGDLS and YYNGEE. Trimming stripped 0 bases from V and 9 bases from J, with 7 bases between. The CDR3 is 13 residues long.

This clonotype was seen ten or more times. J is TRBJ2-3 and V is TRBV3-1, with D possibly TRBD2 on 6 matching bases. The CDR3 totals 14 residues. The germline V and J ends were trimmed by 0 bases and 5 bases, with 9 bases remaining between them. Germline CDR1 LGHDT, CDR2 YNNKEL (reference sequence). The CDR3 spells CASSQDLGRDTQYF. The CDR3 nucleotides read TGTGCCAGCAGCCAAGACCTCGGGAGAGATACGCAGTATTTT.

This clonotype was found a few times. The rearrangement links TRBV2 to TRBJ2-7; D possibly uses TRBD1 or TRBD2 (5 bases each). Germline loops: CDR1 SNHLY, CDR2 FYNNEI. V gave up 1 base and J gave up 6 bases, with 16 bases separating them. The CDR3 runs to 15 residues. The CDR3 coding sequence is TGTGCCAGCAGTGAAGATCTAGGCAGGGCGGGCGAGCAGTACTTC. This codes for CASSEDLGRAGEQYF.

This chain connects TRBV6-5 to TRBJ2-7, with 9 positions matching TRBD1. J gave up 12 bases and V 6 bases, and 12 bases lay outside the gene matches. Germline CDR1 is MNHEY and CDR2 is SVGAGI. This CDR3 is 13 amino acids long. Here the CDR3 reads CASRAGTGFFPYF. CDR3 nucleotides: TGTGCCAGCAGGGCCGGGACAGGGTTCTTTCCGTACTTC.

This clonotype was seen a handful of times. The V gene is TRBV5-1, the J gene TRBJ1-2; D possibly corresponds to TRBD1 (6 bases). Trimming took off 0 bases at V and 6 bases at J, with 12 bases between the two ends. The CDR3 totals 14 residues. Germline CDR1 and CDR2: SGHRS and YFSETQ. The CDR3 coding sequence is TGCGCCAGCAGCTTGGGGGGGGGCGCGGATGGCTACACCTTC. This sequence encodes CASSLGGGADGYTF.

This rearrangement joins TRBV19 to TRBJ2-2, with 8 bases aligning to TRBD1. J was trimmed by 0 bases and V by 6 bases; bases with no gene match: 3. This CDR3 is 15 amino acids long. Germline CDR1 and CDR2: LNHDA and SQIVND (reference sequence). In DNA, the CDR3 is TGTGCCAGTAGATACAGGGGGTCGAACACCGGGGAGCTGTTTTTT. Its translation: CASRYRGSNTGELFF.

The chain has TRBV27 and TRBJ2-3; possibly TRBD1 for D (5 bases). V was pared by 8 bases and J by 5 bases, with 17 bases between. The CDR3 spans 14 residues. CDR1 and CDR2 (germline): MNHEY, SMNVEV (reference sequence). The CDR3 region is CASQRVLGRDTQYF. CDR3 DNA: TGTGCCAGCCAAAGAGTGCTGGGGCGAGATACGCAGTATTTT.

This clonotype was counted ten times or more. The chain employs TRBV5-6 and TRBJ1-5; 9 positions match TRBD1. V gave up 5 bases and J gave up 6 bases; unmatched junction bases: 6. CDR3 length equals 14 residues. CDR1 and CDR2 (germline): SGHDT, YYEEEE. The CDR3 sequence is CASSYRGLGQPQHF. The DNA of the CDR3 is TGTGCCAGCAGTTACAGGGGGCTGGGTCAGCCCCAGCATTTT.

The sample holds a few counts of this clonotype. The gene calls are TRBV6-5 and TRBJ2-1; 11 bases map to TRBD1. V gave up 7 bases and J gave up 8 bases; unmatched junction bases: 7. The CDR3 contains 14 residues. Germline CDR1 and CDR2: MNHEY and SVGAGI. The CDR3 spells CASNPGQGGDEQFF. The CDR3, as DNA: TGTGCCAGCAACCCGGGACAGGGGGGTGATGAGCAGTTCTTC.

In DNA form, the CDR3 reads TGCAGTGCTAGAGATAAGAGCTTACTCAGTACCGGGGAGCTGTTTTTT. It is translated as CSARDKSLLSTGELFF. The rearrangement links TRBV20-1 to TRBJ2-2, with D hard to call. CDR1 and CDR2 (germline): DFQATT, SNEGSKA (reference sequence). The V and J ends lost 0 bases and 5 bases respectively, with 16 bases between them. CDR3 length: 16 residues.

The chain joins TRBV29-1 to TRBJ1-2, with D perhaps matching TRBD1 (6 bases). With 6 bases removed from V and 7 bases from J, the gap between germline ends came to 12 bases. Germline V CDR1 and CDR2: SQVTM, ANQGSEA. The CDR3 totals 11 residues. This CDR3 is CSVSRGFGYTF. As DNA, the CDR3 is TGCAGCGTGTCTAGGGGGTTTGGCTACACCTTC.

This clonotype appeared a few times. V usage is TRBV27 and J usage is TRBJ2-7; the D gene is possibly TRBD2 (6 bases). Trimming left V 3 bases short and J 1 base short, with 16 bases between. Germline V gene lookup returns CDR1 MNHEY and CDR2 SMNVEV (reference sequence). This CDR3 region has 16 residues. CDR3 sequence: CASSFSRRAGSYEQYF. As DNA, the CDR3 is TGTGCCAGCAGTTTTAGTAGGAGGGCCGGTTCCTACGAGCAGTACTTC.

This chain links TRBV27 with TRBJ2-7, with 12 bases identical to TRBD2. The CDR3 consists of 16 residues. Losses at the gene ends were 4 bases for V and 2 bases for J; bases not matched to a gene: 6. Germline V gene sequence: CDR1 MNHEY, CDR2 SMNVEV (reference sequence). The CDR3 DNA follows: TGTGCCAGCAGTTCCGGACTAGCGGGGACCACCTACGAGCAGTACTTC. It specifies CASSSGLAGTTYEQYF.

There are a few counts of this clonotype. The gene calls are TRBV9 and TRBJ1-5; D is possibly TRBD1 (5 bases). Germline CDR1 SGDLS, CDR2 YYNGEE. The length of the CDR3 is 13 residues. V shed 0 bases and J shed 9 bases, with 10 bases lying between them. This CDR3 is CASSVEGFLPQHF. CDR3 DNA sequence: TGTGCCAGCAGCGTAGAGGGGTTTTTGCCCCAGCATTTT.

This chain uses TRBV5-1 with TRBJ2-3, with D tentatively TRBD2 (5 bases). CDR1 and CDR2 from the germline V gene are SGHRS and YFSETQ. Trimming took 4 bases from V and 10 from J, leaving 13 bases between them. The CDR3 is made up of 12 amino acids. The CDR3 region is CASSPSHNAQYF. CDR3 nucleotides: TGCGCCAGCAGCCCTAGCCATAATGCGCAGTATTTT.

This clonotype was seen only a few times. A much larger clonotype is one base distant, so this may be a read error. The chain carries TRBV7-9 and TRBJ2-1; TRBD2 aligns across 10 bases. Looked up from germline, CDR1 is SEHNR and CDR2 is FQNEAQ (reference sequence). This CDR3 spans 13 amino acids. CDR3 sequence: CAGRQRGGSEQFF. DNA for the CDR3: TGTGCCGGCAGGCAGCGGGGGGGAAGTGAGCAGTTCTTC. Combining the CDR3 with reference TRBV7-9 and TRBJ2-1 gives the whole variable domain DTGVSQNPRHKITKRGQNVTFRCDPISEHNRLYWYRQTLGQGPEFLTYFQNEAQLEKSRLLSDRFSAERPKGSFSTLEIQRTEQGDSAMYLCAGRQRGGSEQFFGPGTRLTVL.

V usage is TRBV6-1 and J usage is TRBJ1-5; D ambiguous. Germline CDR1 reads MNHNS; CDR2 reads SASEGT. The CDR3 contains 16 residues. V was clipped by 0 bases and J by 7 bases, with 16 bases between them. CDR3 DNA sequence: TGTGCCAGCAGTGAAGCGCTTCGCCAAGCGGGCCAGCCCCAGCATTTT. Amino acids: CASSEALRQAGQPQHF.

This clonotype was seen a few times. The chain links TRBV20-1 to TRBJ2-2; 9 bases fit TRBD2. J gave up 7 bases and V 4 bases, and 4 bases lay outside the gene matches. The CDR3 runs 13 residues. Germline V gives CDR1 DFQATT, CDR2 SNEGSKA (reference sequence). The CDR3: CSAIAGVFGELFF. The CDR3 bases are TGCAGTGCTATAGCGGGAGTTTTCGGGGAGCTGTTTTTT.